The next 25 T cell receptor beta chains were all read from a single sample in a study of response to subunit inactivated influenza vaccine. TCRdb passed the RT-PCR reads through MiXCR, listing each CDR3 protein once. This sample has about 180,000 distinct CDR3 sequences, with about 9% found just once. The sequenced sample was non-naive T cells sorted from PBMCs, obtained on the day of vaccination. Receptors were obtained from a man aged 45-65 years who received an inactivated influenza vaccine.

This clonotype was seen many times. The V gene is TRBV5-6, the J gene TRBJ2-1, with TRBD2 matching over 11 bases. The germline V gene encodes CDR1 SGHDT and CDR2 YYEEEE. J lost 8 bases, V lost 6 bases, and 13 bases had no gene match. The CDR3 is 16 amino acids. DNA for the CDR3: TGTGCCAGCATCGGCATGACCGGGACTAGCGGCGATGAGCAGTTCTTC. Translation gives CASIGMTGTSGDEQFF.

This clonotype appeared a few times. The chain recombines TRBV10-3 with TRBJ2-7; no reliable D call. V dropped 4 bases and J dropped 3 bases, with 10 bases sitting between them. CDR1 and CDR2 (germline): ENHRY, SYGVKD. The CDR3 totals 13 residues. CDR3 nucleotides: TGTGCCATCAGTGTCTCCAGGAGCTACGAGCAGTACTTC. Translated: CAISVSRSYEQYF.

This clonotype was seen many times. The chain joins TRBV18 to TRBJ2-4, with D maybe TRBD2 (5 bases). The germline gives CDR1 KGHSH, CDR2 LQKENI. This CDR3 has 18 amino acids. The ends were cut back, 3 bases at V and 1 base at J, with 19 bases in the middle. The CDR3 is CASSPGSAQDMAKNIQYF. The CDR3 DNA reads as TGTGCCAGCTCACCGGGGAGCGCGCAGGATATGGCCAAAAACATTCAGTACTTC.

The J gene is TRBJ2-1, the V gene TRBV9; D might be TRBD1 (8 bases). Between the trimmed V and J ends, which lost 5 bases and 6 bases, there was a span of 18 bases. Germline CDR1 and CDR2: SGDLS and YYNGEE. This CDR3 is built from 15 residues. The chain's CDR3 is CASRQGGGLSNEQFF. The DNA for the CDR3 is TGTGCCAGCAGACAGGGGGGGGGTCTCAGCAATGAGCAGTTCTTC.

In its sample, this clonotype was seen a few times. The V and J genes are TRBV20-1 and TRBJ2-4; TRBD1 aligns across 8 bases. Germline V lookup: CDR1 DFQATT, CDR2 SNEGSKA (reference sequence). The CDR3 loop spans 15 amino acids. After removal of 1 base from V and 2 bases from J, the junction contained 4 bases not matched to a gene. This CDR3 reads CSARATGVTKNIQYF. The DNA of the CDR3 is TGCAGTGCTAGAGCGACAGGGGTAACCAAAAACATTCAGTACTTC.

This clonotype was picked up many times. The rearrangement uses TRBV5-1 and TRBJ2-1, with 7 bases that match TRBD1. The CDR3 spans 15 residues. With V trimmed by 4 bases and J by 6 bases, 10 bases remained unmatched. Germline V gene sequence: CDR1 SGHRS, CDR2 YFSETQ. CDR3 DNA: TGCGCCAGCAGCCTCAGACAGGGTGGGAGCAATGAGCAGTTCTTC. Translation gives CASSLRQGGSNEQFF.

This clonotype was counted between two and nine times. The chain has TRBV20-1 and TRBJ2-3; 12 bases agree with TRBD2. V was pared by 4 bases and J by 5 bases, with 7 bases of the junction left unmatched. Looked up from germline, CDR1 is DFQATT and CDR2 is SNEGSKA (reference sequence). This CDR3 is built from 15 residues. In DNA, the CDR3 is TGCAGTGCTAACCGACTAGCGGGGGTTCAAGATACGCAGTATTTT. It yields the protein CSANRLAGVQDTQYF.

This rearrangement joins TRBV5-4 to TRBJ2-5; a weak D match, TRBD1 (5 bases). The V end was cut by 1 base, the J end by 0 bases, with 7 bases between. This CDR3 region has 14 residues. Germline lookup yields CDR1 SGHNT and CDR2 YYREEE (reference sequence). The DNA of the CDR3 is TGTGCCAGCAGCTTGATAGGGGACCAAGAGACCCAGTACTTC. Protein product: CASSLIGDQETQYF.

The chain links TRBV7-6 to TRBJ2-3, with D possibly called TRBD1 or TRBD2 (5 bases each). There are 17 residues in the CDR3. V lost 6 bases and J 0 bases, leaving 19 bases between the germline ends. The germline V gene encodes CDR1 SGHVS and CDR2 FNYEAQ. CDR3: CASSRTTGTTSTDTQYF. CDR3 sequence (DNA): TGTGCCAGCAGTCGAACCACCGGGACCACAAGCACAGATACGCAGTATTTT.

This clonotype was counted at least ten times. V and J are TRBV27 and TRBJ1-1; TRBD1 matches 9 bases. The V segment lost 6 bases and the J segment 6 bases; nucleotides outside the gene matches: 5. Germline V gene sequence: CDR1 MNHEY, CDR2 SMNVEV (reference sequence). This CDR3 comprises 13 residues. CDR3 coding DNA: TGTGCCAGCAGAAAAACAGGGGGCTCTGAAGCTTTCTTT. It is translated as CASRKTGGSEAFF.

The chain combines TRBV12-3 or TRBV12-4 with TRBJ2-7, with 7 bases fitting TRBD1. V was clipped by 2 bases and J by 4 bases; unmatched bases: 17. The CDR3 loop spans 18 amino acids. CDR3 DNA: TGTGCCAGCAGTTTATTAGGAGTAGTCGGCAGGGGGAATTACGAGCAGTACTTC. This translates into CASSLLGVVGRGNYEQYF.

The gene calls are TRBV7-9 and TRBJ2-3; unclear D gene. CDR1 and CDR2 (germline): SEHNR, FQNEAQ (reference sequence). The CDR3 is 13 amino acids. Trimming removed 6 bases from V and 10 bases from J, with 17 bases in between. CDR3 loop: CASRVGVAAPQYF. The CDR3, as DNA: TGTGCCAGCAGGGTTGGTGTGGCGGCACCGCAGTATTTT.

There are a few counts of this clonotype. V gene TRBV19 combines with J gene TRBJ1-4; 7 positions agree with TRBD1. Trimming took 7 bases from V and 7 from J; bases not matched to a gene: 9. The length of the CDR3 is 14 residues. Germline lookup yields CDR1 LNHDA and CDR2 SQIVND (reference sequence). As DNA, the CDR3 is TGTGCCAGTATTAACAGGGGAATCGGTGAAAAACTGTTTTTT. Its protein product is CASINRGIGEKLFF. Looking up the rest from reference TRBV19 and TRBJ1-4 gives the full variable domain: DGGITQSPKYLFRKEGQNVTLSCEQNLNHDAMYWYRQDPGQGLRLIYYSQIVNDFQKGDIAEGYSVSREKKESFPLTVTSAQKNPTAFYLCASINRGIGEKLFFGSGTQLSVL.

This clonotype was observed a few times. The chain recombines TRBV7-9 with TRBJ2-3; no clear D gene. CDR1 is SEHNR and CDR2 is FQNEAQ in the germline V gene (reference sequence). The CDR3 loop spans 15 amino acids. Trimming stripped 1 base from V and 0 bases from J, with 8 bases between. CDR3 nucleotides: TGTGCCAGCAGCTTAGTGGCAGCTAGCACAGATACGCAGTATTTT. Translating gives CASSLVAASTDTQYF.

The chain combines TRBV13 with TRBJ2-3, with 11 nucleotides matching TRBD2. The trim removed 6 bases at V and 1 base at J, leaving 3 bases unmatched. This CDR3 has 15 amino acids. Germline V lookup: CDR1 PRHDT, CDR2 FYEKMQ (reference sequence). The CDR3 DNA is TGTGCCAGCAGACCGACTAGCGGGGGCACAGATACGCAGTATTTT. Amino acid sequence: CASRPTSGGTDTQYF.

Only a few counts were recorded for this clonotype. The chain joins TRBV7-7 to TRBJ2-3, with D unresolved. Germline V gene lookup returns CDR1 SSHAT and CDR2 FNYEAQ (reference sequence). V was cut by 5 bases and J by 6 bases, with 12 bases left in between. The CDR3 spans 13 residues. The CDR3 nucleotides are TGTGCCAGCAGCCCCACCCTTTTGGATACGCAGTATTTT. This codes for CASSPTLLDTQYF.

The V call is TRBV3-1, the J call TRBJ2-5; 13 nucleotides line up with TRBD2. This CDR3 contains 14 residues. The germline V gene encodes CDR1 LGHDT and CDR2 YNNKEL (reference sequence). V lost 3 bases to trimming and J lost 11 bases; unmatched junction nucleotides: 6. The CDR3 here is CASSHRTSGRMQYF. The CDR3 DNA sequence: TGTGCCAGCAGCCATCGGACTAGCGGGAGAATGCAGTACTTC.

As DNA, the CDR3 is TGTGCCAGCATTGGGCGGAACACCGGGGAGCTGTTTTTT. It specifies CASIGRNTGELFF. The chain recombines TRBV2 with TRBJ2-2; D is ambiguous. The length of the CDR3 is 13 residues. The germline V and J ends were trimmed by 7 bases and 1 base, with 7 bases remaining between them. From germline, CDR1 is SNHLY and CDR2 FYNNEI.

V usage is TRBV7-9 and J usage is TRBJ1-4, with unresolved D. V dropped 0 bases and J dropped 9 bases, with 14 bases sitting between them. The germline CDR1 and CDR2 sequences are SEHNR and FQNEAQ (reference sequence). The CDR3 contains 15 residues. The CDR3 DNA follows: TGTGCCAGCAGCTTAGCATCGGGATCGAAGAAAAAACTGTTTTTT. As protein: CASSLASGSKKKLFF.

This clonotype has only a few counts. The rearrangement links TRBV20-1 to TRBJ2-3; TRBD1 is a possible D gene (5 bases). The CDR3 extends over 14 amino acids. From germline, CDR1 is DFQATT and CDR2 SNEGSKA (reference sequence). The ends were cut back, 0 bases at V and 0 bases at J, with 7 bases in the middle. CDR3 region: CSARDGASTDTQYF. The CDR3 DNA follows: TGCAGTGCTAGAGATGGGGCGAGCACAGATACGCAGTATTTT.

This clonotype has ten or more counts. The chain recombines TRBV25-1 with TRBJ1-2, with D unresolved. Germline values: CDR1 MGHDK, CDR2 SYGVNS. CDR3 length equals 14 residues. The V and J ends lost 3 bases and 8 bases respectively, with 16 bases between them. The CDR3 loop reads CASSDPGRLKGYTF. The CDR3 bases are TGTGCCAGCAGTGACCCCGGGAGGCTTAAGGGCTACACCTTC.

This clonotype was seen only a few times. V gene TRBV20-1 combines with J gene TRBJ1-1; 9 positions agree with TRBD1. CDR1 and CDR2 from the germline V gene are DFQATT and SNEGSKA (reference sequence). The CDR3 has 15 residues. The trim removed 4 bases at V and 0 bases at J, leaving 6 bases unmatched. The CDR3 sequence: CSATYRGRMNTEAFF. The CDR3 nucleotides read TGCAGTGCTACTTACAGGGGGCGGATGAACACTGAAGCTTTCTTT.

V usage is TRBV5-1 and J usage is TRBJ2-3; the D gene is possibly TRBD1 (6 bases). V gave up 4 bases and J gave up 6 bases, with 15 bases separating them. From germline, CDR1 is SGHRS and CDR2 YFSETQ. The CDR3 loop spans 14 amino acids. The CDR3 reads CASSQTDSLDTQYF. The CDR3 coding sequence is TGCGCCAGCAGCCAGACGGACAGTTTGGATACGCAGTATTTT.

The chain combines TRBV20-1 with TRBJ2-7; D uncertain. The V end lost 0 bases, the J end lost 0 bases, and 9 bases lay between the germline ends. The CDR3 runs to 14 residues. Germline V gene lookup returns CDR1 DFQATT and CDR2 SNEGSKA (reference sequence). The CDR3 sequence: CSARDAQLSYEQYF. The CDR3 nucleotides read TGCAGTGCTAGAGATGCCCAGCTCTCCTACGAGCAGTACTTC.

The rearrangement uses TRBV25-1 and TRBJ2-6; D tentatively fits TRBD1 or TRBD2 (5 bases each). CDR3 size: 17 residues. Germline V CDR1 and CDR2: MGHDK, SYGVNS. Trimming shortened V by 6 bases and J by 1 base, and 16 bases separated the two germline ends. The CDR3 sequence is CASRGEIPGSGANVLTF. CDR3 DNA: TGTGCCAGCAGAGGGGAGATCCCTGGGTCTGGGGCCAACGTCCTGACTTTC.